The T cell receptor (beta chain) described here comes from a study of low-dose radiotherapy and immunotherapy resistance in tumors. Study details: Cyclophosphamide infusions of 200 mg/m2 came every two weeks, one day before radiation-immunotherapy.

The time point denotes: before trial treatment. All eligible patients presented with advanced solid tumors that contained no tumor-infiltrating lymphocytes. It was with a constant-region primer and a V-primer adapter that TCRs were amplified over 20 PCR cycles. TCRdb redid the calling of the reads with MiXCR, one entry per CDR3 protein. The sample shows approximately 47,000 distinct CDR3 sequences, 12% of them seen only once. In this sample, this clonotype turned up many times. Germline V lookup: CDR1 MGHRA, CDR2 YSYEKL. The CDR3 has 16 residues. V lost 2 bases, J lost 6 bases, and 10 bases stayed unmatched.

The TCR sequence derives from a female donor with ovarian cancer. The chain employs TRBV4-1 and TRBJ2-3; 8 bases agree with TRBD2. This sample comprised PBMCs, obtained before treatment. The CDR3 region has the DNA TGCGCCAGCAGCCAACCCCAAGCGGGAGATTCCGATACGCAGTATTTT. The encoded protein is CASSQPQAGDSDTQYF.